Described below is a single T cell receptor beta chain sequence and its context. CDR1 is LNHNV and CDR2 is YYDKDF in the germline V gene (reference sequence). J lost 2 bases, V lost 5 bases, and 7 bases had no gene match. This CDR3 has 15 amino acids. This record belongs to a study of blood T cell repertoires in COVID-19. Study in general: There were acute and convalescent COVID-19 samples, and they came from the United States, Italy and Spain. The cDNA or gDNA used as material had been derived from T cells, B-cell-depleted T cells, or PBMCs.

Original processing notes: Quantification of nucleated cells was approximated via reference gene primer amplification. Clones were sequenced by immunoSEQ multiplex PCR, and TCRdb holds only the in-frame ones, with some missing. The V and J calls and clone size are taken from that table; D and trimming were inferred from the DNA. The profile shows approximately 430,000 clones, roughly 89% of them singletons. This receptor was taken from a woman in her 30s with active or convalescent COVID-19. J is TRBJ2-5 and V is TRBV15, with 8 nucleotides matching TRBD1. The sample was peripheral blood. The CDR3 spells CATSPGQDLQETQYF. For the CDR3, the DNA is TGTGCCACCAGCCCGGGACAGGATTTGCAAGAGACCCAGTACTTC.